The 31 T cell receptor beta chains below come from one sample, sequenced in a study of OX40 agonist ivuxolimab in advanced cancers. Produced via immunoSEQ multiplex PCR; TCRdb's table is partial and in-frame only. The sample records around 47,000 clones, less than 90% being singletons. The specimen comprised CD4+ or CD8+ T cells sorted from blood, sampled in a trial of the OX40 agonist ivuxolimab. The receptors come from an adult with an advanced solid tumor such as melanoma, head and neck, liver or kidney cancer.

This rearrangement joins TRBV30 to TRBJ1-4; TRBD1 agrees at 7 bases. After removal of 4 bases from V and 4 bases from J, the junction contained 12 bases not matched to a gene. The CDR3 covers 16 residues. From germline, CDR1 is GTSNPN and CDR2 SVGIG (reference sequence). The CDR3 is CAWNRPWDSSNEKLFF. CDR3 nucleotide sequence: TGTGCCTGGAACCGGCCCTGGGACAGCAGTAATGAAAAACTGTTTTTT. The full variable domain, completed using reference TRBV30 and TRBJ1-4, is SQTIHQWPATLVQPVGSPLSLECTVEGTSNPNLYWYRQAAGRGLQLLFYSVGIGQISSEVPQNLSASRPQDRQFILSSKKLLLSDSGFYLCAWNRPWDSSNEKLFFGSGTQLSVL.

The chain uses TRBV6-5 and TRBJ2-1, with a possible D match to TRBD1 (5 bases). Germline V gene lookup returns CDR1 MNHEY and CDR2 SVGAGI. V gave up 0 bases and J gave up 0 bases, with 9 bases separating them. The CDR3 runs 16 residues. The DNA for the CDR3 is TGTGCCAGCAGTTACTCAGGGGAAAGCTCCTACAATGAGCAGTTCTTC. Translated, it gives CASSYSGESSYNEQFF.

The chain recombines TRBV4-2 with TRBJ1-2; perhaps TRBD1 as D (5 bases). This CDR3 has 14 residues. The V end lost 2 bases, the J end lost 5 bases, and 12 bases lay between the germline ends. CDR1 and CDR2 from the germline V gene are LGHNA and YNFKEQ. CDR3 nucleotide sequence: TGTGCCAGCAGCCAACTCGGGGGGGATTATGGCTACACCTTC. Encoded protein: CASSQLGGDYGYTF.

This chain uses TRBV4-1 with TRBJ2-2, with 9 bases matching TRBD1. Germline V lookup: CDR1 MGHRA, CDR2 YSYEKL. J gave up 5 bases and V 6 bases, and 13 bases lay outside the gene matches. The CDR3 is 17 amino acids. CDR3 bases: TGCGCCAGCAGGGCCACCGGGACAGGGTCGGAAACCGGGGAGCTGTTTTTT. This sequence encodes CASRATGTGSETGELFF.

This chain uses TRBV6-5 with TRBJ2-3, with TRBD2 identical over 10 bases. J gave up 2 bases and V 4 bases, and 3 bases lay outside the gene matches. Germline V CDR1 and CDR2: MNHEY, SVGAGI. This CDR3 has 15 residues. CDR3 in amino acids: CASSSTSGHTDTQYF. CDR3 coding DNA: TGTGCCAGCAGTTCGACTAGCGGGCACACAGATACGCAGTATTTT.

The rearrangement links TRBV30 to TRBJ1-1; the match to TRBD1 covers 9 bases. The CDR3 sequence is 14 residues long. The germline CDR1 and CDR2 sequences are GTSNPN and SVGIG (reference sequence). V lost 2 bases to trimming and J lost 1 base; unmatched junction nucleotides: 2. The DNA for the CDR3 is TGTGCCTGGAGTCTGGGACAGGGGAACACTGAAGCTTTCTTT. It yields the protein CAWSLGQGNTEAFF. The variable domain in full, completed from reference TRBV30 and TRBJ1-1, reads SQTIHQWPATLVQPVGSPLSLECTVEGTSNPNLYWYRQAAGRGLQLLFYSVGIGQISSEVPQNLSASRPQDRQFILSSKKLLLSDSGFYLCAWSLGQGNTEAFFGQGTRLTVV.

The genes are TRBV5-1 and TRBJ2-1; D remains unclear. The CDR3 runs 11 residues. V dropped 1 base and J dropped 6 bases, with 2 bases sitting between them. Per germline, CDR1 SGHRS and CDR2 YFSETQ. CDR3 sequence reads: CASSLINEQFF. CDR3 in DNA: TGCGCCAGCAGCTTGATCAATGAGCAGTTCTTC.

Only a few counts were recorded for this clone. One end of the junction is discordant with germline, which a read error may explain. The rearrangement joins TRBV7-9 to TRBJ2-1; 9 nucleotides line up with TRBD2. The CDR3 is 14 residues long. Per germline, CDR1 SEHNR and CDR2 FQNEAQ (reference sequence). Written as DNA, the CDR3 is TGTGCCAGCAGCCTAGCGGGGCCCAGGGTTGAGCAGTTCTTC. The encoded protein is CASSLAGPRVEQFF.

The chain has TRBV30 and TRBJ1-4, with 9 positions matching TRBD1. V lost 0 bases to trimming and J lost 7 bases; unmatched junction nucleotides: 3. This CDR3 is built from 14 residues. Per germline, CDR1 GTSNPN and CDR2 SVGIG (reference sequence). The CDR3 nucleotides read TGTGCCTGGAGTGTTGGGACAGGGTTTGAAAAACTGTTTTTT. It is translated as CAWSVGTGFEKLFF.

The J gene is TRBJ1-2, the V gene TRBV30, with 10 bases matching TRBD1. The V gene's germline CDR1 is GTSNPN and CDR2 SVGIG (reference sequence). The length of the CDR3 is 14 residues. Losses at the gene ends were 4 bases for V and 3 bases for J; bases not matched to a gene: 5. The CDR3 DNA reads TGTGCCTGGATAGACAGGGGGCACTACTATGGCTACACCTTC. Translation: CAWIDRGHYYGYTF.

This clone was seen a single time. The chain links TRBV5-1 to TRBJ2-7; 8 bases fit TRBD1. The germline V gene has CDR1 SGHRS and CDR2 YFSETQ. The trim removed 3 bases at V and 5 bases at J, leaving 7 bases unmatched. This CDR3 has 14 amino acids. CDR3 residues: CASSSGQGYDEQYF. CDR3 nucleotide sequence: TGCGCCAGCAGCTCAGGACAGGGATACGACGAGCAGTACTTC.

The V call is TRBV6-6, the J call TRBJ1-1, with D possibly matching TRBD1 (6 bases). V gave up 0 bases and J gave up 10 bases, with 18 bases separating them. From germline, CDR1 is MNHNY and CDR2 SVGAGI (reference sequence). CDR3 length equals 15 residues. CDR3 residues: CASSYSDDGTRVAFF. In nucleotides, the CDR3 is TGTGCCAGCAGTTACTCCGACGACGGGACAAGGGTAGCTTTCTTT.

Written as DNA, the CDR3 is TGTGCCAGTAGTATAGCTAATGGGGACAGGCAGCCCCAGCATTTT. Translated: CASSIANGDRQPQHF. The V call is TRBV19, the J call TRBJ1-5, with 8 bases lining up with TRBD1. The CDR3 is 15 amino acids. V dropped 1 base and J dropped 7; count of bases not matched to a gene: 6. Per germline, CDR1 LNHDA and CDR2 SQIVND (reference sequence).

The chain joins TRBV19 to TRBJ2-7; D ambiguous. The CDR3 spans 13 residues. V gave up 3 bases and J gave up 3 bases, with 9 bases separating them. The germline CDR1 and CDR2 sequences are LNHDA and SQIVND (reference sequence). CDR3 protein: CASSMAVHYEQYF. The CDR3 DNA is TGTGCCAGTAGTATGGCAGTTCACTACGAGCAGTACTTC. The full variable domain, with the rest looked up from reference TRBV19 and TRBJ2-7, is DGGITQSPKYLFRKEGQNVTLSCEQNLNHDAMYWYRQDPGQGLRLIYYSQIVNDFQKGDIAEGYSVSREKKESFPLTVTSAQKNPTAFYLCASSMAVHYEQYFGPGTRLTVT.

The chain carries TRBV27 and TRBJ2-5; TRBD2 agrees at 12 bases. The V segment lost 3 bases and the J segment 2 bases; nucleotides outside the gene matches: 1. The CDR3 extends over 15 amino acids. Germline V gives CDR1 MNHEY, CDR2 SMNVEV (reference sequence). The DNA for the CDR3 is TGTGCCAGCAGTTTCCTAGCGGGGGGGCAAGAGACCCAGTACTTC. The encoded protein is CASSFLAGGQETQYF.

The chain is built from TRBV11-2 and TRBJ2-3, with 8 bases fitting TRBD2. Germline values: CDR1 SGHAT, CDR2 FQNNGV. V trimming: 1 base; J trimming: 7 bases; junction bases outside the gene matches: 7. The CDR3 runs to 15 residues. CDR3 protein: CASSLAPGGGNTQYF. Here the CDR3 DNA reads TGTGCCAGCAGCTTAGCTCCCGGGGGGGGGAATACGCAGTATTTT.

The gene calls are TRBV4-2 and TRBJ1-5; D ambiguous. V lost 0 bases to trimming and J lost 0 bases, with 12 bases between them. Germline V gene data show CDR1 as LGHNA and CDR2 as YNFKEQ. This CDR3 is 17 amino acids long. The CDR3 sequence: CASSQDPGRTSNQPQHF. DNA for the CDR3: TGTGCCAGCAGCCAAGATCCCGGCAGGACTAGCAATCAGCCCCAGCATTTT.

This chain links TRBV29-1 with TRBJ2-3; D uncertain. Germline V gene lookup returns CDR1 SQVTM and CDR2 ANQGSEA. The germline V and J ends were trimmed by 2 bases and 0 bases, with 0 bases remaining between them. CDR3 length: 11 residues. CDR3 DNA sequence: TGCAGCGTTGAAAGCACAGATACGCAGTATTTT. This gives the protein CSVESTDTQYF.

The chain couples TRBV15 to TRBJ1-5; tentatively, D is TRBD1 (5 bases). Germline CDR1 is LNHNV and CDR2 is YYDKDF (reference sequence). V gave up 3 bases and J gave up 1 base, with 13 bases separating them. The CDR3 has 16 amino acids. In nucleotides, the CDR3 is TGTGCCACCAGCAGGCGAAGACAGTTGAGCAATCAGCCCCAGCATTTT. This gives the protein CATSRRRQLSNQPQHF.

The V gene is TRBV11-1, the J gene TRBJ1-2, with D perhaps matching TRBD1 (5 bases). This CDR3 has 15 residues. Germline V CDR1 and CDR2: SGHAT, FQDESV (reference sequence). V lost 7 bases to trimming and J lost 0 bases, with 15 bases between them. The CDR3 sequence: CASIGTETANYGYTF. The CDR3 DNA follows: TGTGCCAGCATTGGGACGGAGACTGCTAACTATGGCTACACCTTC.

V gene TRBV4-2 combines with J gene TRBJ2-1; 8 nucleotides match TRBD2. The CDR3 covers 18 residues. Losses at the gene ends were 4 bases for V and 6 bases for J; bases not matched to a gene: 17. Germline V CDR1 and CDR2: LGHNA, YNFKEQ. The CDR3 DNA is TGTGCCAGCAGCCCAGTGGGTAGCGGGGTGTCTAGGGCCAATGAGCAGTTCTTC. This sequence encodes CASSPVGSGVSRANEQFF.

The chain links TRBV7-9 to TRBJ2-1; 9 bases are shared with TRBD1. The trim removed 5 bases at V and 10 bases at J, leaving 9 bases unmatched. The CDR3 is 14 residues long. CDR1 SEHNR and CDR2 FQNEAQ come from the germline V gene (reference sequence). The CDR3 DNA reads TGTGCCAGCAGCACCGGGACAGGGAGTAAGGAGCAGTTCTTC. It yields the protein CASSTGTGSKEQFF.

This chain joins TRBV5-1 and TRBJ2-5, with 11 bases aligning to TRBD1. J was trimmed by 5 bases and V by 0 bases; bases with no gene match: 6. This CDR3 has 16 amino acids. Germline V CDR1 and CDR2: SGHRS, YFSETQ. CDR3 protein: CASSLERTGGWETQYF. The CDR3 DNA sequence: TGCGCCAGCAGCTTGGAGCGGACAGGGGGCTGGGAGACCCAGTACTTC.

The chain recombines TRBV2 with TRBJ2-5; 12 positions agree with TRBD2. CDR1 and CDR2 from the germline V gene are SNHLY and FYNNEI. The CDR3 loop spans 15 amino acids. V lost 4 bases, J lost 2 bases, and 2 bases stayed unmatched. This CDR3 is CASSGTSGGQETQYF. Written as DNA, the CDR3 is TGTGCCAGCAGTGGAACTAGCGGGGGGCAAGAGACCCAGTACTTC.

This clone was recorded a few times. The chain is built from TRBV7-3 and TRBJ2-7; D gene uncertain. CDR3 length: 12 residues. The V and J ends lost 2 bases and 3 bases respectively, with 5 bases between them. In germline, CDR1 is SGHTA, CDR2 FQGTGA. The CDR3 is CASSLQDYEQYF. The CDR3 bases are TGTGCCAGCAGCTTACAAGACTACGAGCAGTACTTC.

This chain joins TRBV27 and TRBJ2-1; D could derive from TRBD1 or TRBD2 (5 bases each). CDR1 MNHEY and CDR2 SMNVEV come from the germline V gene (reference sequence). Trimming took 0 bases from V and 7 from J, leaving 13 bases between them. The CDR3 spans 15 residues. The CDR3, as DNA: TGTGCCAGCAGTTTATCGGGGGAGACGCTAAATGAGCAGTTCTTC. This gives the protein CASSLSGETLNEQFF.

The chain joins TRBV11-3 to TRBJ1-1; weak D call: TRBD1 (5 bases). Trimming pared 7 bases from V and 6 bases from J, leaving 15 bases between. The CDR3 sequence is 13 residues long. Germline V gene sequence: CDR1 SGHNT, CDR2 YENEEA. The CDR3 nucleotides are TGTGCCAGCACCTCCCCAGGGTTCGCTGAAGCTTTCTTT. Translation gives CASTSPGFAEAFF.

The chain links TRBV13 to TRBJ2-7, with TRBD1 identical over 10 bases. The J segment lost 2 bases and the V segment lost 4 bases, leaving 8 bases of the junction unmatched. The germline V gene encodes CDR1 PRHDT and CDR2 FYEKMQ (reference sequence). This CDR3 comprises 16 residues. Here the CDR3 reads CASSSQDRGAPYEQYF. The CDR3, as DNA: TGTGCCAGCAGCTCTCAGGACAGGGGGGCTCCCTACGAGCAGTACTTC.

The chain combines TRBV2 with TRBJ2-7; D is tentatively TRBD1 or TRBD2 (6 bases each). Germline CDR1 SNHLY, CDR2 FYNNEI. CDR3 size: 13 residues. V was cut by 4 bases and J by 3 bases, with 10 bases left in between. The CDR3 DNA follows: TGTGCCAGCAGTGTTGAGGGGGGCTACGAGCAGTACTTC. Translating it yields CASSVEGGYEQYF.

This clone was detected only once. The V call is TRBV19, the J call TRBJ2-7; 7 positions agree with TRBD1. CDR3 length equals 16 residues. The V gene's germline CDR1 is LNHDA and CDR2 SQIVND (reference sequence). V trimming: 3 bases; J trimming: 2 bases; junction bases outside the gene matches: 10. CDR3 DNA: TGTGCCAGTAGTATTCCCATCCGGGACAGCCCCTACGAGCAGTACTTC. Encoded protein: CASSIPIRDSPYEQYF.

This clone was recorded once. CDR3 region: CASSPGGRFTDEQFF. CDR3 sequence (DNA): TGTGCCAGCAGCCCCGGCGGAAGATTTACCGATGAGCAGTTCTTC. V and J are TRBV7-9 and TRBJ2-1; D gene ambiguous. The CDR3 spans 15 residues. Trimming stripped 5 bases from V and 8 bases from J, with 19 bases between. CDR1 and CDR2 (germline): SEHNR, FQNEAQ (reference sequence).